One and the same sample provided the 5 T cell receptor beta chains below, sequenced in a study of blood T cell repertoires in COVID-19. Assay used: immunoSEQ multiplex PCR; TCRdb lists only in-frame clones, some missing. The table includes about 150,000 clones, roughly 80% detected once. Specimen: peripheral blood. Receptors were obtained from a woman aged 55-70 years with acute or convalescent COVID-19.

This clone was found a few times. The V gene is TRBV7-2, the J gene TRBJ2-5; possibly TRBD1 for D (6 bases). V lost 2 bases and J lost 4, with 14 bases in between. The V gene's germline CDR1 is SGHTA and CDR2 FQGNSA. The CDR3 runs 15 residues. The CDR3 DNA reads as TGTGCCAGCAGCTTATTCCAGGGGTTAGGAGAGACCCAGTACTTC. It yields the protein CASSLFQGLGETQYF.

The chain employs TRBV18 and TRBJ1-1; TRBD1 matches at 8 bases. The V and J ends lost 6 bases and 8 bases, in that order; junction bases with no gene match: 5. The germline gives CDR1 KGHSH, CDR2 LQKENI. The CDR3 is 12 amino acids. CDR3 protein: CASSPRTGEAFF. The CDR3 DNA is TGTGCCAGCTCCCCTCGGACAGGGGAAGCTTTCTTT. The variable domain in full, completed from reference TRBV18 and TRBJ1-1, reads NAGVMQNPRHLVRRRGQEARLRCSPMKGHSHVYWYRQLPEEGLKFMVYLQKENIIDESGMPKERFSAEFPKEGPSILRIQQVVRGDSAAYFCASSPRTGEAFFGQGTRLTVV.

The CDR3 sequence is CASSLDDRERGQPQHF. In DNA, the CDR3 is TGTGCCAGCAGCTTAGACGACAGGGAGAGGGGTCAGCCCCAGCATTTT. This chain links TRBV7-8 with TRBJ1-5; TRBD1 matches at 7 bases. This CDR3 spans 16 amino acids. Germline CDR1 SGHVS, CDR2 FQNEAQ. After removal of 1 base from V and 6 bases from J, the junction contained 9 bases not matched to a gene.

The chain has TRBV6-5 and TRBJ1-4; D may be TRBD1 (5 bases). The germline V gene encodes CDR1 MNHEY and CDR2 SVGAGI. This CDR3 region has 16 residues. V shed 2 bases and J shed 7 bases, with 17 bases lying between them. The CDR3 sequence: CASSYTLKGRGEKLFF. CDR3 nucleotides: TGTGCCAGCAGTTACACGCTCAAGGGGAGGGGTGAAAAACTGTTTTTT.

This sequence joins TRBV30 and TRBJ1-1; no clear D. The CDR3 consists of 13 residues. CDR1 and CDR2 from the germline V gene are GTSNPN and SVGIG (reference sequence). The CDR3 reads CVSTHGVNTEAFF. In DNA form, the CDR3 reads TGTGTCAGTACCCACGGGGTGAACACTGAAGCTTTCTTT.